Listed below are T cell receptor beta chains from one sample, sequenced in a study of spatial heterogeneity in lung cancer. In TCRdb, the 5' RACE reads were re-called with MiXCR into one record per CDR3 protein. The profile shows about 92,000 distinct CDR3 sequences, approximately 12% of them singletons. The source material was PBMCs, sampled at surgery. Source of these receptors: a male donor with early-stage non-small cell lung cancer. Each CDR3 is given with its conserved first and last residue.

v_call | cdr3_aa
TRBV15 | CATRRDSQETQYF
TRBV20-1 | CSAPRTSGRIGPDTQYF
TRBV2 | CASHRTGSTGELFF
TRBV20-1 | CSANRAYEQYF
TRBV25-1 | CASSGSYNSPLHF
TRBV7-9 | CASGRQGANTGELFF
TRBV25-1 | CASSELRTSNTGELFF
TRBV29-1 | CMGAGGAYNEQFF
TRBV20-1 | CSAEEPGLGYSTDTQYF
TRBV7-2 | CASSLGGTSGAGTQYF
TRBV7-2 | CASHTSGAAFF
TRBV5-4 | CASSSRGGRTEAFF
TRBV5-1 | CASSVSGTSGETQYF
TRBV6-2/TRBV6-3 | CASSYELAQETQYF
TRBV6-2/TRBV6-3 | CASSYLAGESPNTGELFF
TRBV6-1 | CASLQQAQETQYF